This record covers a single T cell receptor (beta chain). Its target is not known. This sample was included in a study of T cell responses to AZD1222 COVID-19 vaccine. Across the study: Whether given at about 4 or about 12 weeks, second doses were pooled. Study-wide results and caveats: It was only after the peak T cell response that any repertoires were sampled. Just a handful of people given AZD1222 tested seropositive at baseline. The CD4 TCRs associated with vaccination extended across spike and predominated at 160-218 and 743-854.

Generated by immunoSEQ multiplex PCR, the TCRdb table keeps only in-frame clones and is missing some. Here the sample spans about 140,000 clones, about 89% being singletons. The sequencing here drew on peripheral blood, taken on day 0 of AZD1222 vaccination. The TCR comes from an adult in good health.

The CDR3 here is CASSLPFSGGYEQYF. The CDR3, as DNA: TGTGCCAGCAGCCTGCCATTTAGCGGAGGGTACGAGCAGTACTTC. The V and J genes are TRBV5-5 and TRBJ2-7, with a tentative D call TRBD2 (6 bases). V lost 4 bases to trimming and J lost 4 bases, with 18 bases between them. Germline V gives CDR1 SGHKS, CDR2 YYEKEE (reference sequence). The CDR3 is made up of 15 amino acids.